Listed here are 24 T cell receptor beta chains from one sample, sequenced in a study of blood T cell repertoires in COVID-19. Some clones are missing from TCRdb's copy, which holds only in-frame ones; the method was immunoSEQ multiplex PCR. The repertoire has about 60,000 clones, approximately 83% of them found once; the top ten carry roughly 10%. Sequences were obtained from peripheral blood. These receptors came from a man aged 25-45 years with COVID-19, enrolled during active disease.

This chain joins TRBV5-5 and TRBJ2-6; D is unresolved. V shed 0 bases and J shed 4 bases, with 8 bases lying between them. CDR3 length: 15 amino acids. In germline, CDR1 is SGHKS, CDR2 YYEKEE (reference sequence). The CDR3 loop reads CASSLGGRGANVLTF. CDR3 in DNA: TGTGCCAGCAGCTTGGGTGGTAGAGGGGCCAACGTCCTGACTTTC.

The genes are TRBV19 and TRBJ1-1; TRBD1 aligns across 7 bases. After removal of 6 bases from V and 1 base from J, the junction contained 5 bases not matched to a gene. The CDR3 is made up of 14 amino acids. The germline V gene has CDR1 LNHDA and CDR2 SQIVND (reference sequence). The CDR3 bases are TGTGCCAGTAGCCCGGGACAGAGGAACACTGAAGCTTTCTTT. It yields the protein CASSPGQRNTEAFF.

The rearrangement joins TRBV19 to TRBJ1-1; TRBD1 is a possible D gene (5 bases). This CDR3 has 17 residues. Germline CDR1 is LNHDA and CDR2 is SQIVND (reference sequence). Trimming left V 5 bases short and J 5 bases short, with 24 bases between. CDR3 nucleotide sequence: TGTGCCAGTAGTCCCTCTCGGTTGGGGGGGAAAGGGACTGAAGCTTTCTTT. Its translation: CASSPSRLGGKGTEAFF. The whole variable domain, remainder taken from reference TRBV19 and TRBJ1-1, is DGGITQSPKYLFRKEGQNVTLSCEQNLNHDAMYWYRQDPGQGLRLIYYSQIVNDFQKGDIAEGYSVSREKKESFPLTVTSAQKNPTAFYLCASSPSRLGGKGTEAFFGQGTRLTVV.

CDR3: CASSPEWRYEQYF. The CDR3 DNA is TGTGCCAGCTCACCGGAATGGAGATACGAGCAGTACTTC. The chain couples TRBV18 to TRBJ2-7, with D unresolved. The V gene lost 3 bases and the J gene lost 4 bases, with 10 bases spanning the gap. From germline, CDR1 is KGHSH and CDR2 LQKENI. The CDR3 covers 13 residues.

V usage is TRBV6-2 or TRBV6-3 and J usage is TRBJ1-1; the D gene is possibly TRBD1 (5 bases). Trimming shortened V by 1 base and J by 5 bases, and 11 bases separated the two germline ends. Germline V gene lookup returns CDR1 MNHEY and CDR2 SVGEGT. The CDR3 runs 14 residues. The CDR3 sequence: CASSYFGGVTEAFF. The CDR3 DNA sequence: TGTGCCAGCAGTTACTTTGGAGGGGTTACTGAAGCTTTCTTT.

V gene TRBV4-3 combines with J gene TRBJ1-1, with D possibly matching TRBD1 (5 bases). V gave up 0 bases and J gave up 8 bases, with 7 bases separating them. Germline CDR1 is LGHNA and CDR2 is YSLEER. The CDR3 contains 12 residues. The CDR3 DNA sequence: TGCGCCAGCAGCCAAGATGGGGCAGAAGCTTTCTTT. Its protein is CASSQDGAEAFF.

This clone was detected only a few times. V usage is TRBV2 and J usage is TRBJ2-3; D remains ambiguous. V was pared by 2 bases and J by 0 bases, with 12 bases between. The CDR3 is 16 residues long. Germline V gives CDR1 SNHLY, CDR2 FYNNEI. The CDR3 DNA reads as TGTGCCAGCAGTGAATGGGCGTTTGATAGCACAGATACGCAGTATTTT. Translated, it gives CASSEWAFDSTDTQYF.

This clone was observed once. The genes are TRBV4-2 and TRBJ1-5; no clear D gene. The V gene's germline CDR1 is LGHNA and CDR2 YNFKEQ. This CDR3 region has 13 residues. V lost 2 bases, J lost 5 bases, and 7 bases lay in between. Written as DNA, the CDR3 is TGTGCCAGCAGCCAACTACCCCATCAGCCCCAGCATTTT. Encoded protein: CASSQLPHQPQHF.

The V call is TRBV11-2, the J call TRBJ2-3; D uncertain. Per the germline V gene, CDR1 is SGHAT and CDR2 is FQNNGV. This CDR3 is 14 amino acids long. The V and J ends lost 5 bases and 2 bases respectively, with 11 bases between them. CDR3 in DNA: TGTGCCAGCAGCCGCGACTCCTTCACAGATACGCAGTATTTT. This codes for CASSRDSFTDTQYF.

Here the CDR3 reads CASSGTGTSLSVQFF. For the CDR3, the DNA is TGTGCCAGCAGCGGCACCGGGACTAGTCTTAGTGTGCAGTTCTTC. V and J are TRBV7-2 and TRBJ2-1; 8 nucleotides agree with TRBD2. Germline trimming cut 5 bases from V and 12 bases from J; bases unmatched to any gene: 15. The CDR3 sequence is 15 residues long. Per the germline V gene, CDR1 is SGHTA and CDR2 is FQGNSA.

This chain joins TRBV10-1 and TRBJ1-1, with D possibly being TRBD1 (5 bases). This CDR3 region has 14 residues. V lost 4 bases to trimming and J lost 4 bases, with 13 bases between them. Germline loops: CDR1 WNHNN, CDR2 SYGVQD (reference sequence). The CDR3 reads CASSVDREGTEAFF. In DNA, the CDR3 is TGCGCCAGCAGTGTAGACAGAGAAGGCACTGAAGCTTTCTTT.

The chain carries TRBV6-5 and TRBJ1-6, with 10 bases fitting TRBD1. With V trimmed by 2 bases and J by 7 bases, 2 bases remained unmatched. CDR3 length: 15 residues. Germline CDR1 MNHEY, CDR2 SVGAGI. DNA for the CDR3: TGTGCCAGCAGTTACGACAGGGGGCAGAATTCACCCCTCCACTTT. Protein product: CASSYDRGQNSPLHF.

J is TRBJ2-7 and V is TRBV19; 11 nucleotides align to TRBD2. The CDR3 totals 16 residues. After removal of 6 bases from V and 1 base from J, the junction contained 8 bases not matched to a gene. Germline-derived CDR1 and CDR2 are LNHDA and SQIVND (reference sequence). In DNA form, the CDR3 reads TGTGCCAGTAGAGGGACCGGGACTAGCGGTTCCTACGAGCAGTACTTC. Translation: CASRGTGTSGSYEQYF.

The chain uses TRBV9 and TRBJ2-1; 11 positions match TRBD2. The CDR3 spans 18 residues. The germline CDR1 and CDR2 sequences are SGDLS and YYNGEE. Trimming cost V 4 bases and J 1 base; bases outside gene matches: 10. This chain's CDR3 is CASSPRTGTSGSYNEQFF. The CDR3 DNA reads TGTGCCAGCAGCCCCAGGACCGGGACTAGCGGTTCCTACAATGAGCAGTTCTTC.

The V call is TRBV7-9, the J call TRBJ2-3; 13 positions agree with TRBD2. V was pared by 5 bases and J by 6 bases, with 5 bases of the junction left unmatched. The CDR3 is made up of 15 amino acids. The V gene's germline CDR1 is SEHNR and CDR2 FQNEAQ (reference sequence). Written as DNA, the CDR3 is TGTGCCAGCAGCCGCGGACTAGCGGGAGTGGATACGCAGTATTTT. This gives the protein CASSRGLAGVDTQYF.

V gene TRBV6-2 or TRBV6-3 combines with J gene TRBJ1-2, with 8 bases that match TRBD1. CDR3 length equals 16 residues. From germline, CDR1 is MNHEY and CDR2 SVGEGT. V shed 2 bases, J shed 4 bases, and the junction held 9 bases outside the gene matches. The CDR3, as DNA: TGTGCCAGCAGTTACGGAACCGGGACAGGTGTCTATGGCTACACCTTC. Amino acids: CASSYGTGTGVYGYTF.

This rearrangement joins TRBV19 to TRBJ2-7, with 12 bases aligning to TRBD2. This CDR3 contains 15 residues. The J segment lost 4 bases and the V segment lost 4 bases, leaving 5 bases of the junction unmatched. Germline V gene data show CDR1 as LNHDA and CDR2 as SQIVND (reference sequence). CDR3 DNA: TGTGCCAGTAGTACGACTAGCGGGAGTGAGTACGAGCAGTACTTC. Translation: CASSTTSGSEYEQYF.

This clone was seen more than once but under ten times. The CDR3 loop is CASSIDPQGGTEAFF. In nucleotides, the CDR3 is TGTGCCAGCAGCATCGACCCCCAGGGCGGCACTGAAGCTTTCTTT. J is TRBJ1-1 and V is TRBV5-4, with D maybe TRBD1 (5 bases). CDR1 is SGHNT and CDR2 is YYREEE in the germline V gene (reference sequence). V lost 4 bases and J lost 4, with 17 bases in between. The CDR3 loop spans 15 amino acids.

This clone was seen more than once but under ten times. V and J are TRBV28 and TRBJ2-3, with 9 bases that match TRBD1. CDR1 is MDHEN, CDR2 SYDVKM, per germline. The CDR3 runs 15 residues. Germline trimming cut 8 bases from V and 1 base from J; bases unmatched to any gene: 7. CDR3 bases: TGTGCCAGCGGGGGGACAGGGAGGGGCACAGATACGCAGTATTTT. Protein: CASGGTGRGTDTQYF. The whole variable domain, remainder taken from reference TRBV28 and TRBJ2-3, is DVKVTQSSRYLVKRTGEKVFLECVQDMDHENMFWYRQDPGLGLRLIYFSYDVKMKEKGDIPEGYSVSREKKERFSLILESASTNQTSMYLCASGGTGRGTDTQYFGPGTRLTVL.

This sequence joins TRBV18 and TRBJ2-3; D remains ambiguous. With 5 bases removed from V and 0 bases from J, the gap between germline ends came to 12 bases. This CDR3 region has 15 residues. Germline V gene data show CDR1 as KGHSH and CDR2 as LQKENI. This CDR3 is CASSFFSGSTDTQYF. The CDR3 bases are TGTGCCAGCTCATTTTTCTCCGGGAGCACAGATACGCAGTATTTT.

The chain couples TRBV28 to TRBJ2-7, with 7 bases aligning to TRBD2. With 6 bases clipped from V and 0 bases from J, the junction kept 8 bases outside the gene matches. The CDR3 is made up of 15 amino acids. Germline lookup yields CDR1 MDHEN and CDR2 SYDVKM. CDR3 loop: CASSQVAGLSYEQYF. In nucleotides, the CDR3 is TGTGCCAGCAGCCAGGTAGCGGGCCTCTCCTACGAGCAGTACTTC.

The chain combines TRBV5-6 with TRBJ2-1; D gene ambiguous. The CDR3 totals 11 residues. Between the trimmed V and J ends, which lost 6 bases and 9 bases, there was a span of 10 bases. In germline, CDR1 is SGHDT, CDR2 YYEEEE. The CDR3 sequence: CASKRSSEQFF. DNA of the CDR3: TGTGCCAGCAAGCGTTCCAGTGAGCAGTTCTTC.

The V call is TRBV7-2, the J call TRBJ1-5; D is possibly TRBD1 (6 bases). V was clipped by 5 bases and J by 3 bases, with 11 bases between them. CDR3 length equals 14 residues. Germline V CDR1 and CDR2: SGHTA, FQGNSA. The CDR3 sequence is CASSQGRVNQPQHF. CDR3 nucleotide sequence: TGTGCCAGCAGCCAGGGGAGGGTCAATCAGCCCCAGCATTTT.

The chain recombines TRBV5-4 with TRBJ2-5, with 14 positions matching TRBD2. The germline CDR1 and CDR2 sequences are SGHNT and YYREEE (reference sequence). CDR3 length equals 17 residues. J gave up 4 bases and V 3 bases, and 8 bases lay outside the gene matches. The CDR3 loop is CASSSGTSGRGLETQYF. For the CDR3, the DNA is TGTGCCAGCAGCTCCGGGACTAGCGGGAGAGGGTTAGAGACCCAGTACTTC.